Described below is a single T cell receptor beta chain sequence and its context. As yet, its antigen is unknown. The entry originates in a study of T cells in Graves' hyperthyroidism and ophthalmopathy. Study observations and caveats: Most clonotypes expanded in thyroid above 0.001 were likewise present in blood.

Authors of the study amplified TCR beta CDR3 regions from RNA transcripts. Initially, a first-round RT-PCR of the TCR CDR3 employed the HTBI primer set. TCRdb used MiXCR to reprocess the multiplex PCR reads, holding one entry per CDR3 protein. The sample has a few hundred thousand distinct CDR3 sequences, approximately 14% seen once; the top ten hold 5% to 6.5%. CDR1 is MNHEY and CDR2 is SVGEGT in the germline V gene. The CDR3 runs to 15 residues. V lost 5 bases to trimming and J lost 1 base, with 12 bases between them. The specimen was blood. The rearrangement links TRBV6-2 or TRBV6-3 to TRBJ2-1; perhaps D is TRBD1 or TRBD2 (5 bases each). The origin of this receptor is a young woman with Graves' hyperthyroidism. CDR3 loop: CASSPRDASYNEQFF. Here the CDR3 DNA reads TGTGCCAGCAGTCCACGGGACGCGTCCTACAATGAGCAGTTCTTC.